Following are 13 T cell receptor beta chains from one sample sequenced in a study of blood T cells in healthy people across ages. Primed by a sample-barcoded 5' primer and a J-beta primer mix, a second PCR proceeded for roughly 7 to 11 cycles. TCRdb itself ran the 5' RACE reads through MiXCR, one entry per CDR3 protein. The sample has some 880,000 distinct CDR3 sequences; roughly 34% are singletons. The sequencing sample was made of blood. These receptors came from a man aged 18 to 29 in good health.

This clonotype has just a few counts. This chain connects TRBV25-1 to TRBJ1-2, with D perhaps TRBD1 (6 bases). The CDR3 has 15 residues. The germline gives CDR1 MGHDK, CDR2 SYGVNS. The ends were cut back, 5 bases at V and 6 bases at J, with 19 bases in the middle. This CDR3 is CASSPAGAREDGYTF. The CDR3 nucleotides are TGTGCCAGCAGTCCGGCAGGGGCGCGGGAGGATGGCTACACCTTC.

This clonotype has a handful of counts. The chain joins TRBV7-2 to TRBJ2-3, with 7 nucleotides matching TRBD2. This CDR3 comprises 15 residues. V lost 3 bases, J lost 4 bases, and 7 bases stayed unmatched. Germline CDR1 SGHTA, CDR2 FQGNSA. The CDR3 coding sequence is TGTGCCAGCAGCTTCGGACTAGTCATATCAGATACGCAGTATTTT. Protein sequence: CASSFGLVISDTQYF.

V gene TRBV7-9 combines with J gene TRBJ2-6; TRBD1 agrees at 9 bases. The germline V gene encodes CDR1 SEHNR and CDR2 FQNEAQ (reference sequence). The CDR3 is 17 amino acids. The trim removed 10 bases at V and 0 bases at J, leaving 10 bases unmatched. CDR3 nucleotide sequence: TGTGCCACTGAGTCACAGGGGGCCCCCTCTGGGGCCAACGTCCTGACTTTC. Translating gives CATESQGAPSGANVLTF.

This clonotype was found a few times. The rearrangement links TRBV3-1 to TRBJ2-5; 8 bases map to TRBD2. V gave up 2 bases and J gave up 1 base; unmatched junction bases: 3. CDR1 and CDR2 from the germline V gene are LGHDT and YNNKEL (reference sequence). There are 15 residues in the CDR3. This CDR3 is CASSQQRGTQETQYF. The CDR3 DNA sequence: TGTGCCAGCAGCCAACAGCGGGGGACCCAAGAGACCCAGTACTTC.

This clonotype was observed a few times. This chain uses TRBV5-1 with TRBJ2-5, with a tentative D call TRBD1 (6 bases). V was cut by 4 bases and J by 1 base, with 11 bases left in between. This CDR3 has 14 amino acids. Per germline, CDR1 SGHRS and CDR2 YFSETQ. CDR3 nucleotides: TGCGCCAGCAGCCAAACGGACAGCCAAGAGACCCAGTACTTC. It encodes CASSQTDSQETQYF.

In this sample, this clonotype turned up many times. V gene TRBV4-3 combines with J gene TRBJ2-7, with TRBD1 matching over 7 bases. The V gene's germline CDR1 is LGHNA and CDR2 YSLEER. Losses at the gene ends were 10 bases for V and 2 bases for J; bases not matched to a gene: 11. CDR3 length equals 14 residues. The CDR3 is CAIYSWDRPYEQYF. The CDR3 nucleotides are TGCGCCATCTATTCTTGGGACAGACCCTACGAGCAGTACTTC.

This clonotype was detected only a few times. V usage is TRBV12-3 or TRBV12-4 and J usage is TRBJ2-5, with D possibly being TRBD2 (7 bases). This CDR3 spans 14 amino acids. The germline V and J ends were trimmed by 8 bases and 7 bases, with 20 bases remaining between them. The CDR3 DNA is TGTGCCAGCGCCCCGGGGGGCGTTGTAGTGACCCAGTACTTC. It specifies CASAPGGVVVTQYF.

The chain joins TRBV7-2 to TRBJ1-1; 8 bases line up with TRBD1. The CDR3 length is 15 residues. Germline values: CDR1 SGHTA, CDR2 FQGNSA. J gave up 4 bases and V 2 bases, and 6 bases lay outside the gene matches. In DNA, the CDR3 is TGTGCCAGCAGCTTACAGGGGGCGCGACCCACTGAAGCTTTCTTT. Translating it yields CASSLQGARPTEAFF.

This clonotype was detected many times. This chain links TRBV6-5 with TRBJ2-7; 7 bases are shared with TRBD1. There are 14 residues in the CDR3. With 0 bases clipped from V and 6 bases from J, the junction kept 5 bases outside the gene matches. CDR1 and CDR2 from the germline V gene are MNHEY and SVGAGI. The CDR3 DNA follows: TGTGCCAGCAGTTACTCGACAGGGCTACCCGAGCAGTACTTC. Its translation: CASSYSTGLPEQYF.

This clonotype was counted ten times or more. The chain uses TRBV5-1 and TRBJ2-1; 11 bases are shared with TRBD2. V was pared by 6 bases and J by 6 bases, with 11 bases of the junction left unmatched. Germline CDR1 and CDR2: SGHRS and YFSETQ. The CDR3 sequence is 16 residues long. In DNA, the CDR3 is TGCGCCAGCAACACACGCTTAGCGGGGGGGATCAATGAGCAGTTCTTC. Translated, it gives CASNTRLAGGINEQFF. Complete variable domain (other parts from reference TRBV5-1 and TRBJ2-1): KAGVTQTPRYLIKTRGQQVTLSCSPISGHRSVSWYQQTPGQGLQFLFEYFSETQRNKGNFPGRFSGRQFSNSRSEMNVSTLELGDSALYLCASNTRLAGGINEQFFGPGTRLTVL.

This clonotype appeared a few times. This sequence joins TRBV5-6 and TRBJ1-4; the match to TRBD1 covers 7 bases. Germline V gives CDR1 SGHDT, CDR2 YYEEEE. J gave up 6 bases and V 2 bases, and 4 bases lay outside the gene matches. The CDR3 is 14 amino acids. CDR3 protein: CASSFGRGYEKLFF. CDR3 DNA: TGTGCCAGCAGCTTTGGCAGGGGGTATGAAAAACTGTTTTTT.

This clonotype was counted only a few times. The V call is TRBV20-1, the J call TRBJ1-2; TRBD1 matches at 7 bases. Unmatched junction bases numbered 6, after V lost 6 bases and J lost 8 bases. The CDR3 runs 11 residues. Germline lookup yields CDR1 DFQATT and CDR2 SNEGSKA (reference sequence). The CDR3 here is CSATGEGGYTF. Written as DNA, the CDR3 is TGCAGTGCAACAGGGGAGGGAGGCTACACCTTC.

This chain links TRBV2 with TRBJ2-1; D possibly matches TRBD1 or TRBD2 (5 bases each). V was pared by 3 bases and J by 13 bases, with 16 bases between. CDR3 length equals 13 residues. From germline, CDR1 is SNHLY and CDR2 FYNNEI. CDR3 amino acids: CASSDGTQETQFF. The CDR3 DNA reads TGTGCCAGCAGTGACGGGACCCAAGAGACCCAGTTCTTC.